This TCR beta chain was captured in a study of blood T cell repertoires in COVID-19. The germline V gene has CDR1 SGHRS and CDR2 YFSETQ. The V segment lost 1 base and the J segment 5 bases; nucleotides outside the gene matches: 7. This CDR3 comprises 15 residues. Sequencing was performed with immunoSEQ multiplex PCR; in TCRdb, only in-frame clones are kept and a portion is missing. Of roughly 670,000 clones detected, 75% to 90% appear once; the ten largest clones hold roughly 0.26%. This clonotype was sampled from a woman in her late teens or twenties with acute or convalescent COVID-19. The rearrangement links TRBV5-1 to TRBJ2-3; 7 bases fit TRBD1. The specimen sequenced was peripheral blood. Here the CDR3 DNA reads TGCGCCAGCAGCTTGAACAGGGGTACGGGAGATACGCAGTATTTT. Its protein is CASSLNRGTGDTQYF. The variable domain in full, completed from reference TRBV5-1 and TRBJ2-3, reads KAGVTQTPRYLIKTRGQQVTLSCSPISGHRSVSWYQQTPGQGLQFLFEYFSETQRNKGNFPGRFSGRQFSNSRSEMNVSTLELGDSALYLCASSLNRGTGDTQYFGPGTRLTVL.